These 10 T cell receptor beta chains were all obtained from the same sample, sequenced in a study of control samples from healthy donors and cancer patients. TCRdb's table, derived via immunoSEQ multiplex PCR, lists solely in-frame clones and lacks some. The repertoire consists of roughly 170,000 clones, with around 94% occurring once and the leading ten covering approximately 1.5%. Input material: blood. The receptors shown here come from a woman under 30 in good health.

V is TRBV19 and J is TRBJ1-3, with 8 bases matching TRBD1. V lost 5 bases, J lost 1 base, and 4 bases stayed unmatched. This CDR3 comprises 15 residues. Germline V gene lookup returns CDR1 LNHDA and CDR2 SQIVND (reference sequence). The CDR3 sequence: CASSVQGASGNTIYF. CDR3 DNA sequence: TGTGCCAGTAGTGTCCAGGGGGCATCTGGAAACACCATATATTTT.

This clone is a singleton in its sample. This chain joins TRBV11-2 and TRBJ1-3; 8 nucleotides align to TRBD1. The CDR3 loop spans 15 amino acids. Trimming took 5 bases from V and 4 from J; bases not matched to a gene: 7. CDR1 is SGHAT, CDR2 FQNNGV, per germline. The CDR3 region is CASSATTGVGNTIYF. The CDR3 nucleotides are TGTGCCAGCAGCGCAACGACAGGGGTGGGAAACACCATATATTTT. Looking up the rest from reference TRBV11-2 and TRBJ1-3 gives the full variable domain: EAGVAQSPRYKIIEKRQSVAFWCNPISGHATLYWYQQILGQGPKLLIQFQNNGVVDDSQLPKDRFSAERLKGVDSTLKIQPAKLEDSAVYLCASSATTGVGNTIYFGEGSWLTVV.

The J gene is TRBJ2-6, the V gene TRBV12-3 or TRBV12-4; D remains ambiguous. V lost 0 bases to trimming and J lost 4 bases, with 1 base between them. The CDR3 totals 13 residues. DNA for the CDR3: TGTGCCAGCAGTTTAGCGGGGGCCAACGTCCTGACTTTC. As protein: CASSLAGANVLTF.

The chain employs TRBV28 and TRBJ2-7; tentatively, D is TRBD2 (6 bases). The germline V gene encodes CDR1 MDHEN and CDR2 SYDVKM. The CDR3 is 15 residues long. V lost 2 bases, J lost 0 bases, and 11 bases lay in between. CDR3 region: CASSLTGASSYEQYF. The CDR3 nucleotides are TGTGCCAGCAGTTTAACGGGAGCCAGCTCCTACGAGCAGTACTTC. Looking up the rest from reference TRBV28 and TRBJ2-7 gives the full variable domain: DVKVTQSSRYLVKRTGEKVFLECVQDMDHENMFWYRQDPGLGLRLIYFSYDVKMKEKGDIPEGYSVSREKKERFSLILESASTNQTSMYLCASSLTGASSYEQYFGPGTRLTVT.

This chain uses TRBV18 with TRBJ1-1; D gene uncertain. The V and J ends lost 6 bases and 0 bases respectively, with 5 bases between them. This CDR3 contains 12 residues. Germline assignment: CDR1 KGHSH and CDR2 LQKENI. The CDR3 here is CASSPMNTEAFF. The CDR3 DNA sequence: TGTGCCAGCTCCCCCATGAACACTGAAGCTTTCTTT.

V and J are TRBV7-9 and TRBJ2-5, with 10 bases fitting TRBD1. Germline V gives CDR1 SEHNR, CDR2 FQNEAQ (reference sequence). With 4 bases clipped from V and 5 bases from J, the junction kept 10 bases outside the gene matches. This CDR3 spans 16 amino acids. This CDR3 is CASSSSGGQGHETQYF. The CDR3 DNA sequence: TGTGCCAGCAGCTCCTCGGGGGGACAGGGGCACGAGACCCAGTACTTC.

This chain links TRBV4-1 with TRBJ1-1; tentatively, D is TRBD1 (6 bases). There are 14 residues in the CDR3. Germline CDR1 MGHRA, CDR2 YSYEKL. The V end lost 3 bases, the J end lost 4 bases, and 12 bases lay between the germline ends. CDR3 DNA sequence: TGCGCCAGCAGCCATCCCAGGGGACCCACTGAAGCTTTCTTT. Protein product: CASSHPRGPTEAFF.

The gene calls are TRBV13 and TRBJ2-5; TRBD1 is a possible D gene (6 bases). CDR3 size: 16 residues. Trimming stripped 3 bases from V and 0 bases from J, with 14 bases between. Germline V gene lookup returns CDR1 PRHDT and CDR2 FYEKMQ (reference sequence). The CDR3 reads CASSLFGTTYQETQYF. The CDR3 DNA sequence: TGTGCCAGCAGCTTGTTCGGGACAACGTACCAAGAGACCCAGTACTTC.

The chain links TRBV6-6 to TRBJ1-3, with TRBD1 as a possible D gene (5 bases). The V and J ends lost 3 bases and 0 bases respectively, with 12 bases between them. The CDR3 loop spans 16 amino acids. Germline lookup yields CDR1 MNHNY and CDR2 SVGAGI (reference sequence). The CDR3 loop is CASSYFDSPSGNTIYF. The DNA of the CDR3 is TGTGCCAGCAGTTATTTCGACAGCCCCTCTGGAAACACCATATATTTT.

The V call is TRBV19, the J call TRBJ1-2, with D maybe TRBD1 (5 bases). CDR1 LNHDA and CDR2 SQIVND come from the germline V gene (reference sequence). V lost 7 bases and J 8 bases, leaving 26 bases between the germline ends. The CDR3 loop spans 16 amino acids. In DNA form, the CDR3 reads TGTGCCAGTACCCCAGGAGGGGTTACGCCTATGTGGGGCTACACCTTC. This translates into CASTPGGVTPMWGYTF. Filled out from reference TRBV19 and TRBJ1-2, the complete variable domain reads DGGITQSPKYLFRKEGQNVTLSCEQNLNHDAMYWYRQDPGQGLRLIYYSQIVNDFQKGDIAEGYSVSREKKESFPLTVTSAQKNPTAFYLCASTPGGVTPMWGYTFGSGTRLTVV.